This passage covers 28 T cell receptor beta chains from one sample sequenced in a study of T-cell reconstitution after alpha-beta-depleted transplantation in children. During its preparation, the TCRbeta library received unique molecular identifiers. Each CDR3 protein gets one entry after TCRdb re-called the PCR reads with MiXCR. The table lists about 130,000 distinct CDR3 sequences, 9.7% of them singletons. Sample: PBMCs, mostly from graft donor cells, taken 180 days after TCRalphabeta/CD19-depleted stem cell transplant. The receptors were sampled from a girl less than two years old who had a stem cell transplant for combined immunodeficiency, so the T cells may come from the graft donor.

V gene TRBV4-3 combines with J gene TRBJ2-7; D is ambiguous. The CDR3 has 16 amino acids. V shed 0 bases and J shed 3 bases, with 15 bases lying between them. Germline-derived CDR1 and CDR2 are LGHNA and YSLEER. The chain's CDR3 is CASSQDSASSNYEQYF. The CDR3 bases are TGCGCCAGCAGCCAAGATTCGGCTAGTTCCAACTACGAGCAGTACTTC.

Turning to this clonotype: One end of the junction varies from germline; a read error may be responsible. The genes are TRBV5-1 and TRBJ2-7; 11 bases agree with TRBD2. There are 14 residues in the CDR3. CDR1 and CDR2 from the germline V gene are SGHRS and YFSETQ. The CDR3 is CAGSLDLAGGEQYF. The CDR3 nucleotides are TGCGCCGGCAGCTTAGATCTAGCGGGAGGCGAGCAGTACTTC.

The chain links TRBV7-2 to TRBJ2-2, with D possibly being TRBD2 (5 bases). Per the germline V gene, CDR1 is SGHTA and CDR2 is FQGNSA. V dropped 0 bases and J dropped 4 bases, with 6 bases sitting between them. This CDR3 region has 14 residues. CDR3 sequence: CASSLARVTGELFF. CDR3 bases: TGTGCCAGCAGCTTAGCGCGGGTCACCGGGGAGCTGTTTTTT.

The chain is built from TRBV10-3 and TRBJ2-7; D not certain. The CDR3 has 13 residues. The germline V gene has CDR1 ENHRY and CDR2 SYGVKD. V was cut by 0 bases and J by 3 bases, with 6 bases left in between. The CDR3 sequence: CAISESASYEQYF. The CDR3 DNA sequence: TGTGCCATCAGTGAGTCCGCAAGCTACGAGCAGTACTTC.

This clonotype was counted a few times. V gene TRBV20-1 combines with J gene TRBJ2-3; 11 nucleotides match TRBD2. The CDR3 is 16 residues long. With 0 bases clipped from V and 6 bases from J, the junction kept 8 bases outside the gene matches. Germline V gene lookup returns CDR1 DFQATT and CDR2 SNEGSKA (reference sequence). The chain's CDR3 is CSARDPTSGRVDTQYF. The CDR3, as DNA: TGCAGTGCTAGAGATCCCACTAGCGGGAGAGTTGATACGCAGTATTTT.

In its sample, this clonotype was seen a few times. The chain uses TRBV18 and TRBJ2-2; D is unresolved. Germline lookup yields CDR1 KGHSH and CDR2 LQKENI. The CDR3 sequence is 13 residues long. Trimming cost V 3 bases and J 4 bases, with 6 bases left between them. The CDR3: CASSPYGTGELFF. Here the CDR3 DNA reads TGTGCCAGCTCACCGTACGGCACCGGGGAGCTGTTTTTT.

The chain's CDR3 is CASSLEGREQYF. The CDR3 DNA is TGTGCCAGCAGCTTGGAAGGCCGAGAGCAGTACTTC. The rearrangement joins TRBV5-5 to TRBJ2-7; D is unresolved. The germline V gene encodes CDR1 SGHKS and CDR2 YYEKEE (reference sequence). Trimming took 0 bases from V and 7 from J, leaving 8 bases between them. The CDR3 is 12 residues long.

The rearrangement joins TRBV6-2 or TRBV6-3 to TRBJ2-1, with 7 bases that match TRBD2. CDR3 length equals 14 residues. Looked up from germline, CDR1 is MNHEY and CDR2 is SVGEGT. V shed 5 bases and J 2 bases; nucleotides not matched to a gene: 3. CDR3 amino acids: CASSRLAAYNEQFF. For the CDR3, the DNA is TGTGCCAGCAGTAGACTAGCCGCCTACAATGAGCAGTTCTTC.

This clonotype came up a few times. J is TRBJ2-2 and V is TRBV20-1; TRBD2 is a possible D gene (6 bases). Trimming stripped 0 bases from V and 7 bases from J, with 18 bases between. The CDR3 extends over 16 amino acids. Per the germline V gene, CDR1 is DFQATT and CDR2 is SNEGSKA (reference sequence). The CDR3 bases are TGCAGTGCTAGAGATCAACTAGAACCCGGGGGCGGGGAGCTGTTTTTT. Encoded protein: CSARDQLEPGGGELFF.

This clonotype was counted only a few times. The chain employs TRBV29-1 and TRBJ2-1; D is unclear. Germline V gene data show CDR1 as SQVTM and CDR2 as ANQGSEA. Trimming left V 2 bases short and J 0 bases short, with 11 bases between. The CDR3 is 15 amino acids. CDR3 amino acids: CSVELGFPSYNEQFF. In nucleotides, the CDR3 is TGCAGCGTTGAATTAGGTTTCCCCTCCTACAATGAGCAGTTCTTC.

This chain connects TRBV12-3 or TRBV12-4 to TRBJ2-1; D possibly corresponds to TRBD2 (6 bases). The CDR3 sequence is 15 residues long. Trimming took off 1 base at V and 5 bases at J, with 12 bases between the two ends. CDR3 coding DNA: TGTGCCAGCAGTTTAGGTGGGAGGAGAAACAATGAGCAGTTCTTC. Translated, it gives CASSLGGRRNNEQFF.

CDR3 DNA: TGCAGTGCTCTTCTTCAGGGGGATGAGCAGTTCTTC. The encoded protein is CSALLQGDEQFF. The chain recombines TRBV20-1 with TRBJ2-1; 7 bases are a match to TRBD1. The CDR3 consists of 12 residues. V lost 5 bases to trimming and J lost 8 bases; unmatched junction nucleotides: 6. Germline CDR1 and CDR2: DFQATT and SNEGSKA (reference sequence).

The CDR3 nucleotides read TGTGCCAGCTCACCAGACAGGGATGACTACGAGCAGTACTTC. It codes for CASSPDRDDYEQYF. This chain links TRBV18 with TRBJ2-7, with 7 bases fitting TRBD1. The germline V gene has CDR1 KGHSH and CDR2 LQKENI. The CDR3 spans 14 residues. The trim removed 2 bases at V and 3 bases at J, leaving 4 bases unmatched.

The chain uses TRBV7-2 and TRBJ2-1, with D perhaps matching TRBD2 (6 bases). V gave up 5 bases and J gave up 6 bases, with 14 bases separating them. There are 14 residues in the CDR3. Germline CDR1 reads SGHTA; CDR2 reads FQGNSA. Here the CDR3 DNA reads TGTGCCAGCAGCCCACCCGGGACTCTCAATGAGCAGTTCTTC. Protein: CASSPPGTLNEQFF. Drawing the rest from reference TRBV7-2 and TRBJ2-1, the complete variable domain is GAGVSQSPSNKVTEKGKDVELRCDPISGHTALYWYRQSLGQGLEFLIYFQGNSAPDKSGLPSDRFSAERTGGSVSTLTIQRTQQEDSAVYLCASSPPGTLNEQFFGPGTRLTVL.

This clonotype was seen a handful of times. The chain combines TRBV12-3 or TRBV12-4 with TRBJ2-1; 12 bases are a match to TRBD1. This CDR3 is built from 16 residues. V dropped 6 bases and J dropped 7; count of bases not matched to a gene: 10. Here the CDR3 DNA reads TGTGCCAGCAGGGCACCGGGACAGGGGGCTAGAAATGAGCAGTTCTTC. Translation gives CASRAPGQGARNEQFF.

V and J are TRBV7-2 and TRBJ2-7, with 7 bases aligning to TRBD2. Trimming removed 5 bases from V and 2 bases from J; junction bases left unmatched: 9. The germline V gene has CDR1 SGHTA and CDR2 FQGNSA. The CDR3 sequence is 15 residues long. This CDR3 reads CASSIRLARTYEQYF. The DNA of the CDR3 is TGTGCCAGCAGCATAAGACTAGCTCGGACCTACGAGCAGTACTTC.

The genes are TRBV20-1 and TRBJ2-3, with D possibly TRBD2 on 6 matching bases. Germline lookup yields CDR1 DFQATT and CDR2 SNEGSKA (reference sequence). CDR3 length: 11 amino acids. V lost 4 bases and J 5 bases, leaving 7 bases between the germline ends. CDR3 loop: CSAKGLDTQYF. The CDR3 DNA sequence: TGCAGTGCTAAGGGACTAGATACGCAGTATTTT.

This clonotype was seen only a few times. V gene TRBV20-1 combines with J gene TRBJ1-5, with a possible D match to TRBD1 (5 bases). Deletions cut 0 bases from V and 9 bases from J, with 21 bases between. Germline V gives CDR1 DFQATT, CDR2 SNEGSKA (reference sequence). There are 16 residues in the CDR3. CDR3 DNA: TGCAGTGCTAGAGAGAGCAAGTCCGGGACGGCCGGGCCCCAGCATTTT. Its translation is CSARESKSGTAGPQHF.

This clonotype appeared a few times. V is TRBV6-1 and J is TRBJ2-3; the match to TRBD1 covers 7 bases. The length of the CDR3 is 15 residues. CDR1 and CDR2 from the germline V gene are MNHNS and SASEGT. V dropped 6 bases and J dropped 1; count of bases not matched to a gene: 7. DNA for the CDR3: TGTGCCAGCAGCGACAGGGTGCGGGGCACAGATACGCAGTATTTT. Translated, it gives CASSDRVRGTDTQYF.

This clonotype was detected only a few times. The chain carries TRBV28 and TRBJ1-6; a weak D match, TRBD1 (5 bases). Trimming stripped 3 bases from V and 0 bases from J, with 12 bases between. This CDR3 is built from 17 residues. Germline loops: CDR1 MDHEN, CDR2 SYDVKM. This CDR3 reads CASSFGAGFSYNSPLHF. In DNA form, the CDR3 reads TGTGCCAGCAGTTTTGGGGCAGGTTTCTCCTATAATTCACCCCTCCACTTT.

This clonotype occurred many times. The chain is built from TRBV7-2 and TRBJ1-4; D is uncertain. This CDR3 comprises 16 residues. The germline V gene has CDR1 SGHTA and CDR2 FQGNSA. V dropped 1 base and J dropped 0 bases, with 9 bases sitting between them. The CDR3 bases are TGTGCCAGCAGCTTAGTTTCCGGGGCAACTAATGAAAAACTGTTTTTT. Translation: CASSLVSGATNEKLFF.

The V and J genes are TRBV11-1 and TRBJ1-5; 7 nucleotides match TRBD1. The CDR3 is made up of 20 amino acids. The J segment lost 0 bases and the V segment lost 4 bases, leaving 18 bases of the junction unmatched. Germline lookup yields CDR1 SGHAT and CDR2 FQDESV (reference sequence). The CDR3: CASSSSTTRQGFFSNQPQHF. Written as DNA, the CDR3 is TGTGCCAGCAGCTCATCCACCACCAGACAGGGCTTTTTTAGCAATCAGCCCCAGCATTTT.

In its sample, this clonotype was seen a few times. The chain's CDR3 is CSAEVPTGTSYEQYF. The CDR3 DNA reads TGCAGTGCAGAAGTCCCGACAGGGACGTCCTACGAGCAGTACTTC. V usage is TRBV20-1 and J usage is TRBJ2-7, with TRBD1 matching 7 bases. After removal of 6 bases from V and 1 base from J, the junction contained 12 bases not matched to a gene. The CDR3 extends over 15 amino acids. The germline gives CDR1 DFQATT, CDR2 SNEGSKA (reference sequence).

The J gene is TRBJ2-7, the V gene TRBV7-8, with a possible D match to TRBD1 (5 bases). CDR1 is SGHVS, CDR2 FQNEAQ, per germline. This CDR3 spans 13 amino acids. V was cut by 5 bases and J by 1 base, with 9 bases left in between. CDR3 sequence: CASSGDSSYEQYF. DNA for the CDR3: TGTGCCAGCAGCGGAGACAGTTCCTACGAGCAGTACTTC.

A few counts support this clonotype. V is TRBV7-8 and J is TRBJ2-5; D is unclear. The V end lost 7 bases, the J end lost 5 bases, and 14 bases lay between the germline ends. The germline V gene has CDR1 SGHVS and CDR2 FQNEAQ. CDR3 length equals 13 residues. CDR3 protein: CASNEPSRETQYF. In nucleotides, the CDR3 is TGTGCCAGCAACGAACCCTCTAGGGAGACCCAGTACTTC.

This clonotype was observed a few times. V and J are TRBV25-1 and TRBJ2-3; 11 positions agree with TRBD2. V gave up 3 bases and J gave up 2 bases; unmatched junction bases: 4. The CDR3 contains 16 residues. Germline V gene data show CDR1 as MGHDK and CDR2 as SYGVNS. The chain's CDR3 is CASSEGTSGLTDTQYF. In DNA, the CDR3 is TGTGCCAGCAGTGAGGGGACTAGCGGACTCACAGATACGCAGTATTTT.

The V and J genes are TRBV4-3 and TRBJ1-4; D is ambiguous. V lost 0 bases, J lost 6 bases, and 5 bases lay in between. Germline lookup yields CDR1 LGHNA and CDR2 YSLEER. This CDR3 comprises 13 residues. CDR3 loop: CASSQDGDEKLFF. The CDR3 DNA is TGCGCCAGCAGCCAAGATGGGGATGAAAAACTGTTTTTT.

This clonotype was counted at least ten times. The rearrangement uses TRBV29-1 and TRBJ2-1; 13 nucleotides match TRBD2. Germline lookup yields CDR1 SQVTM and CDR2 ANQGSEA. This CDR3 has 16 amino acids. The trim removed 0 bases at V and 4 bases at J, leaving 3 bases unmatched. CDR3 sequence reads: CSVEDRGLAGYNEQFF. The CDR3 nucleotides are TGCAGCGTTGAAGATCGGGGACTAGCGGGGTACAATGAGCAGTTCTTC.